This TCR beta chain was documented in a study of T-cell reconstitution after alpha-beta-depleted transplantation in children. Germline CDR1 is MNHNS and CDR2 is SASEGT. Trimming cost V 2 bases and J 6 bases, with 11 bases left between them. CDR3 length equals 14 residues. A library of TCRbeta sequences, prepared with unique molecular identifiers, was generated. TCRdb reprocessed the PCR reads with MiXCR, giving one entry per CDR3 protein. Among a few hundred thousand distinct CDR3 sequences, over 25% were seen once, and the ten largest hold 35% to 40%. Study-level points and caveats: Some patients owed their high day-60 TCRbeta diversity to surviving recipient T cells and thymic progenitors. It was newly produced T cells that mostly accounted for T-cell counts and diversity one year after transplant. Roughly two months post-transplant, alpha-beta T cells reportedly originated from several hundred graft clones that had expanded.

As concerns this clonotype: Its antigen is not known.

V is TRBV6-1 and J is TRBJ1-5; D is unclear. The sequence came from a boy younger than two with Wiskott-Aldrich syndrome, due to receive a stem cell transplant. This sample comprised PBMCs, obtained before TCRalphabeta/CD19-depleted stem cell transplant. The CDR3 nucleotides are TGTGCCAGCAGTGAATCTGGGCTTGGTCAGCCCCAGCATTTT. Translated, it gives CASSESGLGQPQHF.